This TCR beta chain derives from a study of T cells in Graves' hyperthyroidism and ophthalmopathy. Regions amplified from RNA transcripts were the TCR beta CDR3 regions. Primed by the HTBI set, a first-round RT-PCR was run on the TCR CDR3. TCRdb re-derived calls from the multiplex PCR reads in MiXCR, one entry per CDR3 protein. The sample contains some 180,000 distinct CDR3 sequences, about a sixth of which appear only once. Sequencing was carried out using blood. The receptor comes from a woman aged 50 to 60 with Graves' hyperthyroidism.

CDR3 sequence reads: CASKRDGYYGYTF. DNA of the CDR3: TGTGCCAGCAAACGAGACGGATACTATGGCTACACCTTC. The chain has TRBV6-2 or TRBV6-3 and TRBJ1-2; D call uncertain. Germline CDR1 MNHEY, CDR2 SVGEGT. V was clipped by 7 bases and J by 3 bases, with 12 bases between them. The CDR3 runs 13 residues.